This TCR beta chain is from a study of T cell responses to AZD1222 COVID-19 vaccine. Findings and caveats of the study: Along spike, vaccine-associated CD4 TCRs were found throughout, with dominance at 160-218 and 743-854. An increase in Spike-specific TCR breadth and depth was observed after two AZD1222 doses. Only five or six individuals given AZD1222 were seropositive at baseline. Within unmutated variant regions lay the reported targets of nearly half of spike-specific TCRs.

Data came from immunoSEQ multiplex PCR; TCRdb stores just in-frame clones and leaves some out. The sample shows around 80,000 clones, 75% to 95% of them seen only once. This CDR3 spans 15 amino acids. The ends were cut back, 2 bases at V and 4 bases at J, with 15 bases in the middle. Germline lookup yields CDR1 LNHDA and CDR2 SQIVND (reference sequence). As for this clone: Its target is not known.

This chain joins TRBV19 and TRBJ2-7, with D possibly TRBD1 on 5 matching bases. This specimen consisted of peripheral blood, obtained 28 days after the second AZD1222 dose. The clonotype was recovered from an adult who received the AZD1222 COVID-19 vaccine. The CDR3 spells CASSIRAGHLYEQYF. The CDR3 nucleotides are TGTGCCAGTAGTATACGGGCAGGACACCTATACGAGCAGTACTTC. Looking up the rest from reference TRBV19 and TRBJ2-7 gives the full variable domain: DGGITQSPKYLFRKEGQNVTLSCEQNLNHDAMYWYRQDPGQGLRLIYYSQIVNDFQKGDIAEGYSVSREKKESFPLTVTSAQKNPTAFYLCASSIRAGHLYEQYFGPGTRLTVT.